This is a list of T cell receptor beta chains from one sample in a study of neurological immune-mediated disorders. One entry per CDR3 protein results from TCRdb running MiXCR on the 5' RACE reads. The top ten clones hold roughly 2% of a sample with 30,000 to 40,000 distinct CDR3 sequences, 3.8% of them seen once. Sequencing was carried out using PBMCs. These receptors were obtained from a man aged 30 to 45 with multiple sclerosis. The CDR3 runs from the conserved cysteine through the conserved F or W. A D gene is named only where the DNA matches it firmly.

CDR3	D	V	J
CASNTEKTEFYNEQFF	-	TRBV10-2	TRBJ2-1
CASRRQPRGENTEAFF	-	TRBV5-1	TRBJ1-1
CSARDRGPHEQYF	-	TRBV20-1	TRBJ2-7
CASSLVYGTEAFF	-	TRBV5-1	TRBJ1-1
CATSDGRLGRGGNEQFF	TRBD2	TRBV24-1	TRBJ2-1
CASSLGPGSNPRYGYTF	-	TRBV5-1	TRBJ1-2
CASSLAGQGIGETQYF	TRBD1	TRBV5-5	TRBJ2-5
CASSPGGIRLDTEAFF	-	TRBV5-5	TRBJ1-1
CASSLHGGGTYNEQFF	TRBD2	TRBV4-1	TRBJ2-1
CASSLGKMTEAFF	-	TRBV14	TRBJ1-1
CASSPTIGGVAYEQYF	-	TRBV3-1	TRBJ2-7
CASSPSAQGAVGDTQYF	TRBD1	TRBV5-1	TRBJ2-3
CASKGTGVPSTTEAFF	TRBD1	TRBV5-1	TRBJ1-1
CASSLGGNSNQPQNF	-	TRBV7-6	TRBJ1-5
CASGLARDSYQETQYF	TRBD2	TRBV3-1	TRBJ2-5
CSALLGQGGQPQHF	TRBD1	TRBV20-1	TRBJ1-5
CATSDAGTKTDTQYF	-	TRBV24-1	TRBJ2-3
CSATSRGKAYNEQFF	TRBD1	TRBV20-1	TRBJ2-1
CSASYSGGEQFF	TRBD2	TRBV20-1	TRBJ2-1
CASSSGSSPLHF	-	TRBV6-6	TRBJ1-6
CASSYSWPATNEKLFF	-	TRBV6-5	TRBJ1-4
CSALLGNEKLFF	-	TRBV29-1	TRBJ1-4
CASSPSREKLFF	-	TRBV19	TRBJ1-4
CASRGTSGGADIQYF	TRBD2	TRBV28	TRBJ2-4
CASSLAGQEYEQYF	TRBD1	TRBV12-3/TRBV12-4	TRBJ2-7
CASSYTSGTGGREQYF	TRBD1	TRBV6-5	TRBJ2-7
CASSTILSSYNEQFF	-	TRBV11-3	TRBJ2-1
CASSETSGGGNEQFF	TRBD2	TRBV5-1	TRBJ2-1
CASSPRRNEKLFF	-	TRBV7-2	TRBJ1-4
CSAYTGSYEQYF	-	TRBV20-1	TRBJ2-7
CSALTGGDYGYTF	TRBD1	TRBV29-1	TRBJ1-2
CSARPYSAPQGDTYEQYF	-	TRBV20-1	TRBJ2-7
CAISLGQGSTEAFF	TRBD1	TRBV10-3	TRBJ1-1
CASSTLAGGSRYEQYF	TRBD2	TRBV5-1	TRBJ2-7
CSAPRTVNTGELFF	-	TRBV20-1	TRBJ2-2
CSVDGDRDQPQHF	TRBD1	TRBV29-1	TRBJ1-5
CASSPQPGTGGNEQFF	TRBD1	TRBV4-3	TRBJ2-1
CASRSGTVTGSRRNTIYF	TRBD1	TRBV5-1	TRBJ1-3
CASSQQSMNTEAFF	-	TRBV5-1	TRBJ1-1
CASSYRAGGRSTDTQYF	TRBD2	TRBV6-6	TRBJ2-3
CVSSLRLRGNEQFF	-	TRBV27	TRBJ2-1
CASSKDVGYGYTF	-	TRBV6-5	TRBJ1-2
CSVGDGQNQPQHF	-	TRBV29-1	TRBJ1-5
CATSEPGSGWGDTQYF	-	TRBV15	TRBJ2-3
CASSPSNSPLNF	-	TRBV9	TRBJ1-6
CASSLVTGEKLFF	-	TRBV7-6	TRBJ1-4
CASSSGPQRYETQYF	-	TRBV7-2	TRBJ2-5
CASSLAEGYEQYF	-	TRBV11-2	TRBJ2-7
CASSHLDRIFTEAFF	-	TRBV4-1	TRBJ1-1
CASRLMGGDTQYF	TRBD2	TRBV6-5	TRBJ2-3
CASSQGQGNEDEQYF	TRBD1	TRBV12-3/TRBV12-4	TRBJ2-7
CATFGTPGYGYTF	-	TRBV6-2/TRBV6-3	TRBJ1-2
CASSLGYPNTGELFF	-	TRBV7-2	TRBJ2-2